The clone carrying this TCR beta chain was seen more than once but under ten times. Its antigen is not known. This sample was taken from a study of OX40 agonist ivuxolimab in advanced cancers. In the study overall: Three patients, one with hepatocellular carcinoma and two with cutaneous melanoma, responded partially. General study points: The investigators did not determine what antigen specificity the expanded peripheral T cells had. At doses 0.1 to 3.0 mg/kg, CD4+ and CD8+ clones expanded.

The protocol was immunoSEQ multiplex PCR, while the TCRdb copy is restricted to in-frame clones and leaves out a portion. The sample holds roughly 23,000 clones, around four fifths seen once. This receptor was obtained from an adult with an advanced solid tumor such as melanoma, head and neck, liver or kidney cancer. This material consisted of CD4+ or CD8+ T cells sorted from blood, taken in a trial of the OX40 agonist ivuxolimab.

DNA of the CDR3: TGTGCCAGCAGTGACTCCGGAGGGGGTTCTTATGGTACGCAGTATTTT. Residues: CASSDSGGGSYGTQYF. The rearrangement uses TRBV6-4 and TRBJ2-3, with D perhaps given as TRBD1 or TRBD2 (6 bases each). The CDR3 is made up of 16 amino acids. CDR1 is MRHNA, CDR2 SNTAGT, per germline. The V and J ends lost 0 bases and 8 bases respectively, with 18 bases between them.